A single sample gave rise to the 20 T cell receptor beta chains below, sequenced in a study of blood T cell repertoires in COVID-19. The protocol was immunoSEQ multiplex PCR, while the TCRdb copy is restricted to in-frame clones and leaves out a portion. The sample lists around 250,000 clones; more than 65% were seen once. Sequenced input: peripheral blood. The receptors come from a man in his fifties or sixties with active or convalescent COVID-19.

The chain links TRBV7-6 to TRBJ1-5, with unresolved D. Trimming cost V 5 bases and J 1 base, with 12 bases left between them. Germline CDR1 is SGHVS and CDR2 is FNYEAQ. The CDR3 is made up of 15 amino acids. CDR3 DNA: TGTGCCAGCAGCCAGCGGGTGGGAAGCAATCAGCCCCAGCATTTT. Its translation: CASSQRVGSNQPQHF.

The rearrangement links TRBV5-4 to TRBJ2-7; a weak D match, TRBD2 (5 bases). CDR1 is SGHNT and CDR2 is YYREEE in the germline V gene (reference sequence). Trimming cost V 3 bases and J 0 bases, with 10 bases left between them. The CDR3 length is 14 residues. This CDR3 reads CASSSNRGSYEQYF. CDR3 sequence (DNA): TGTGCCAGCAGCTCGAATCGGGGCTCCTACGAGCAGTACTTC.

For the CDR3, the DNA is TGTGCCAGTACCACACCCCATGAAGCTTTCTTT. Amino acids: CASTTPHEAFF. The rearrangement uses TRBV19 and TRBJ1-1; D is undetermined. Germline lookup yields CDR1 LNHDA and CDR2 SQIVND (reference sequence). The CDR3 spans 11 residues. Trimming took off 7 bases at V and 7 bases at J, with 10 bases between the two ends.

This sequence joins TRBV4-1 and TRBJ1-4; 7 positions match TRBD1. Germline values: CDR1 MGHRA, CDR2 YSYEKL. After removal of 0 bases from V and 4 bases from J, the junction contained 2 bases not matched to a gene. This CDR3 region has 15 residues. The CDR3 DNA is TGCGCCAGCAGCCAAGAGGACAGGTATAATGAAAAACTGTTTTTT. This codes for CASSQEDRYNEKLFF.

The V and J genes are TRBV7-8 and TRBJ1-1; unclear D gene. The CDR3 runs to 15 residues. Germline-derived CDR1 and CDR2 are SGHVS and FQNEAQ. Deletions cut 6 bases from V and 1 base from J, with 15 bases between. CDR3: CASSSNGIKNTEAFF. CDR3 bases: TGTGCCAGCAGTTCAAATGGCATAAAGAACACTGAAGCTTTCTTT.

This chain joins TRBV7-9 and TRBJ1-4; D ambiguous. V gave up 1 base and J gave up 0 bases, with 9 bases separating them. Germline V gene lookup returns CDR1 SEHNR and CDR2 FQNEAQ (reference sequence). The CDR3 sequence is 16 residues long. The CDR3 here is CASSLEETATNEKLFF. The CDR3 DNA is TGTGCCAGCAGCTTAGAGGAAACAGCAACTAATGAAAAACTGTTTTTT.

The rearrangement links TRBV5-1 to TRBJ1-1; D may be TRBD1 (6 bases). Trimming stripped 2 bases from V and 5 bases from J, with 13 bases between. From germline, CDR1 is SGHRS and CDR2 YFSETQ. This CDR3 contains 14 residues. CDR3 amino acids: CASSFEGVGTEAFF. CDR3 bases: TGCGCCAGCAGCTTTGAGGGGGTCGGGACTGAAGCTTTCTTT.

The V gene is TRBV11-2, the J gene TRBJ1-1; unclear D gene. Trimming cost V 4 bases and J 0 bases, with 12 bases left between them. The CDR3 sequence is 15 residues long. Germline CDR1 and CDR2: SGHAT and FQNNGV. CDR3 coding DNA: TGTGCCAGCAGCTCGACACTGTTCATGAACACTGAAGCTTTCTTT. This codes for CASSSTLFMNTEAFF.

The rearrangement links TRBV5-1 to TRBJ1-1, with D perhaps TRBD1 (5 bases). The CDR3 is 15 residues long. The germline V gene encodes CDR1 SGHRS and CDR2 YFSETQ. V gave up 0 bases and J gave up 7 bases, with 16 bases separating them. The CDR3: CASSLGGTSQGEAFF. DNA of the CDR3: TGCGCCAGCAGCTTGGGCGGGACTTCGCAGGGTGAAGCTTTCTTT.

The chain links TRBV5-1 to TRBJ2-3, with 7 bases fitting TRBD1. This CDR3 has 15 amino acids. V lost 4 bases, J lost 3 bases, and 8 bases stayed unmatched. The germline V gene encodes CDR1 SGHRS and CDR2 YFSETQ. The CDR3 protein is CASSKGGMGTDTQYF. The CDR3, as DNA: TGCGCCAGCAGCAAAGGGGGCATGGGAACAGATACGCAGTATTTT. Variable domain in full (rest from reference TRBV5-1 and TRBJ2-3): KAGVTQTPRYLIKTRGQQVTLSCSPISGHRSVSWYQQTPGQGLQFLFEYFSETQRNKGNFPGRFSGRQFSNSRSEMNVSTLELGDSALYLCASSKGGMGTDTQYFGPGTRLTVL.

The CDR3 reads CASSEGGQGGNQPQHF. CDR3 DNA: TGTGCCAGCAGTGAAGGGGGGCAGGGGGGTAATCAGCCCCAGCATTTT. The J gene is TRBJ1-5, the V gene TRBV2; 7 bases fit TRBD1. The CDR3 has 16 amino acids. Unmatched junction bases numbered 7, after V lost 1 base and J lost 4 bases. CDR1 is SNHLY and CDR2 is FYNNEI in the germline V gene.

CDR3 region: CATSRDLGGLGNSPLHF. CDR3 coding DNA: TGTGCCACCAGCAGAGATTTAGGGGGCCTGGGTAATTCACCCCTCCACTTT. The chain couples TRBV15 to TRBJ1-6; 7 nucleotides line up with TRBD1. CDR3 length: 17 amino acids. V shed 0 bases, J shed 6 bases, and the junction held 8 bases outside the gene matches. CDR1 is LNHNV, CDR2 YYDKDF, per germline (reference sequence). The full variable domain, completed using reference TRBV15 and TRBJ1-6, is DAMVIQNPRYQVTQFGKPVTLSCSQTLNHNVMYWYQQKSSQAPKLLFHYYDKDFNNEADTPDNFQSRRPNTSFCFLDIRSPGLGDTAMYLCATSRDLGGLGNSPLHFGNGTRLTVT.

This chain connects TRBV21-1 to TRBJ1-3; TRBD1 is taken as the D call from the table, unchecked against the DNA. TRBV21-1 has pseudogene status. The CDR3 contains 17 residues. DNA for the CDR3: TGTGCCAGCAGCAAAGATGACAGGGGGAGCTCTGGAAACACCATATATTTT. Translated, it gives CASSKDDRGSSGNTIYF.

This clone was counted a single time. This chain links TRBV7-9 with TRBJ2-5, with no clear D. There are 12 residues in the CDR3. Germline V gives CDR1 SEHNR, CDR2 FQNEAQ (reference sequence). V was shortened by 3 bases and J by 5 bases, with 7 bases between the two germline ends. CDR3 bases: TGTGCCAGCAGCTTTTTCGAGGAGACCCAGTACTTC. Encoded protein: CASSFFEETQYF. The full variable domain, its missing parts supplied by reference TRBV7-9 and TRBJ2-5, is DTGVSQNPRHKITKRGQNVTFRCDPISEHNRLYWYRQTLGQGPEFLTYFQNEAQLEKSRLLSDRFSAERPKGSFSTLEIQRTEQGDSAMYLCASSFFEETQYFGPGTRLLVL.

CDR3 coding DNA: TGTGCCAGCAGTGACCCGGGACAGGGTAGGGCTTATAGCAATCAGCCCCAGCATTTT. This encodes CASSDPGQGRAYSNQPQHF. This rearrangement joins TRBV6-2 or TRBV6-3 to TRBJ1-5; 9 bases align to TRBD1. Germline CDR1 is MNHEY and CDR2 is SVGEGT. The CDR3 spans 19 residues. V dropped 5 bases and J dropped 0; count of bases not matched to a gene: 14.

The gene calls are TRBV5-1 and TRBJ1-1, with 8 bases fitting TRBD1. The CDR3 loop spans 14 amino acids. Germline trimming cut 3 bases from V and 1 base from J; bases unmatched to any gene: 2. Germline assignment: CDR1 SGHRS and CDR2 YFSETQ. The CDR3 loop reads CASSWDRTNTEAFF. In DNA form, the CDR3 reads TGCGCCAGCAGCTGGGACAGGACGAACACTGAAGCTTTCTTT.

The chain joins TRBV5-1 to TRBJ2-3; 9 bases are a match to TRBD2. The germline V gene has CDR1 SGHRS and CDR2 YFSETQ. The ends lost 0 bases at V and 4 bases at J; junction bases unmatched: 6. The CDR3 is 16 residues long. The CDR3 loop reads CASSLDRRGGSDTQYF. CDR3 nucleotide sequence: TGCGCCAGCAGCTTGGATAGGCGGGGGGGCTCAGATACGCAGTATTTT.

This chain uses TRBV18 with TRBJ1-5; perhaps TRBD1 as D (5 bases). Germline V gene sequence: CDR1 KGHSH, CDR2 LQKENI. The CDR3 covers 15 residues. The V and J ends lost 6 bases and 7 bases respectively, with 19 bases between them. CDR3 residues: CASSPGQGNYQPQHF. The CDR3 DNA is TGTGCCAGCTCCCCTGGGCAGGGTAATTACCAGCCCCAGCATTTT. Filled out from reference TRBV18 and TRBJ1-5, the complete variable domain reads NAGVMQNPRHLVRRRGQEARLRCSPMKGHSHVYWYRQLPEEGLKFMVYLQKENIIDESGMPKERFSAEFPKEGPSILRIQQVVRGDSAAYFCASSPGQGNYQPQHFGDGTRLSIL.

This chain joins TRBV7-3 and TRBJ1-2, with D maybe TRBD1 (6 bases). The CDR3 has 13 residues. The V end lost 5 bases, the J end lost 3 bases, and 10 bases lay between the germline ends. The germline CDR1 and CDR2 sequences are SGHTA and FQGTGA. CDR3 loop: CASSLQGDYGYTF. Written as DNA, the CDR3 is TGTGCCAGCAGCCTACAGGGTGACTATGGCTACACCTTC.

This clone came up once. V gene TRBV24-1 combines with J gene TRBJ1-5; 7 bases map to TRBD1. CDR3 length: 14 amino acids. J was trimmed by 4 bases and V by 6 bases; bases with no gene match: 5. Germline assignment: CDR1 KGHDR and CDR2 SFDVKD. CDR3 residues: CATSPTGTNQPQHF. The DNA for the CDR3 is TGTGCCACCAGTCCGACAGGGACTAATCAGCCCCAGCATTTT.